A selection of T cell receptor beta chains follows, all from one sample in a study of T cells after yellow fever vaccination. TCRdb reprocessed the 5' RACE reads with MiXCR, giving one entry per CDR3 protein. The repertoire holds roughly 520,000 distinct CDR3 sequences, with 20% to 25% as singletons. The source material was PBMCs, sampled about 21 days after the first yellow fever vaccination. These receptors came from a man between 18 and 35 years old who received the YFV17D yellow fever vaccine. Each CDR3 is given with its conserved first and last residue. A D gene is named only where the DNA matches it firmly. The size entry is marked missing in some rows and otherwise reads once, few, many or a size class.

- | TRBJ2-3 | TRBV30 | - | TGTGCCTGGAGGGCGGGGGCAGGCCCAGATACGCAGTATTTT | CAWRAGAGPDTQYF
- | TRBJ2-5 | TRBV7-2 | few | TGTGCCAGCAGGGACTCATTATTCACCCAGTACTTC | CASRDSLFTQYF
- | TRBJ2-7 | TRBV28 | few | TGTGCCAGCAGCTCTGGGACCTACCTCGGCTACGAGCAGTACTTC | CASSSGTYLGYEQYF
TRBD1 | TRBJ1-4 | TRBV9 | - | TGTGCCAGCAGCGTAGGGGACAGGGAATATGGCGAAAAACTGTTTTTT | CASSVGDREYGEKLFF
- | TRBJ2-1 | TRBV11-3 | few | TGTGCCAGCAGCGCGAGAGAAGATTACAATGAGCAGTTCTTC | CASSAREDYNEQFF
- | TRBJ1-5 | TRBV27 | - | TGTGCCAGCAGTTTGGCGGCAGGGAATCAGCCCCAGCATTTT | CASSLAAGNQPQHF
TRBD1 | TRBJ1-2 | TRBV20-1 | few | TGCAGTGCAACGAGAGGACAGGGACGATATGGCTACACCTTC | CSATRGQGRYGYTF
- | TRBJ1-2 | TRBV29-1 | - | TGCAGCACTGGAGAACAGGGTCGGGGAGGTGGCTACACCTTC | CSTGEQGRGGGYTF
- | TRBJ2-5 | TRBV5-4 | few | TGTGCCAGCAGCTTGGACAGTGCCCAAGAGACCCAGTACTTC | CASSLDSAQETQYF
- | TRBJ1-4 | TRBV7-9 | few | TGTGCCAGCAGCTCCTCAGGGAGTGAAAAACTGTTTTTT | CASSSSGSEKLFF
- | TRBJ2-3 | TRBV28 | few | TGTGCCAGCAGGCGGGACATTTCCACAGATACGCAGTATTTT | CASRRDISTDTQYF
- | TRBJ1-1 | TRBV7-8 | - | TGTGCCAGCAGCTTAGGAAGGGTATCTGAAGCTTTCTTT | CASSLGRVSEAFF
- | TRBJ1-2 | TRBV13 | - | TGTGCCAGCAGCCGTTGGGTCTTGGGGTCGTATGGCTACACCTTC | CASSRWVLGSYGYTF
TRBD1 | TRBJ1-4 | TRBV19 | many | TGTGCCAGTGGCGATCCGGGACAGGGCTCAAGGAGGTCCCTGTTTTTT | CASGDPGQGSRRSLFF
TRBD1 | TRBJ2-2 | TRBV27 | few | TGTGCCAGCAGCTATGGGGGGGGACAGGGCCCCGGGGAGCTGTTTTTT | CASSYGGGQGPGELFF
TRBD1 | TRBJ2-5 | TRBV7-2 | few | TGTGCCAGCTGCCCAGGGGGCCAAGAGACCCAGTACTTC | CASCPGGQETQYF
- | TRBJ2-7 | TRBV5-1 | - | TGCGCCAGCACCCACCGCCAGGGCCCCTCCTACGAGCAGTACTTC | CASTHRQGPSYEQYF
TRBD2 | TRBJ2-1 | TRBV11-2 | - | TGTGCCAGCAGCTTATCCCCGGGGACTAGCGGGGACTACAATGAGCAGTTCTTC | CASSLSPGTSGDYNEQFF
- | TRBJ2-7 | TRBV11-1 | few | TGTGCCAGCTCTGGGGTCCACTACGAGCAGTACTTC | CASSGVHYEQYF
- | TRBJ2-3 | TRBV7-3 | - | TGTGCCAGCAGCTCCGCTCTAGGGGATACGCAGTATTTT | CASSSALGDTQYF
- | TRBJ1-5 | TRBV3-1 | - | TGTGCCAGCAGCCAAGACAGGCCGGATAGCAATCAGCCCCAGCATTTT | CASSQDRPDSNQPQHF
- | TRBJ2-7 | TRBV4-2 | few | TGTGCCAGCAGCCGTTCTTGGGTGCAGTACTTC | CASSRSWVQYF
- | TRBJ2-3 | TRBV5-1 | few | TGCGCCAGTGGCCCCGGACAGACCACAGATACGCAGTATTTT | CASGPGQTTDTQYF
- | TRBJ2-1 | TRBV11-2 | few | TGTGCCAGCAGCCCCGGACGGGGTGAGGAGTTCTTC | CASSPGRGEEFF
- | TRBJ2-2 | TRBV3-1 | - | TGTGCCAGCAGCCAAGTCACCGGGGAGCTGTTTTTT | CASSQVTGELFF
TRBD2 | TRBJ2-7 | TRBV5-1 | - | TGCGCCAGCAGCCGCCGGGAGGAGACCTACGAGCAGTACTTC | CASSRREETYEQYF
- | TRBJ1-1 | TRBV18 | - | TGTGCCAGCTCACCCACGACAGACACTGAAGCTTTCTTT | CASSPTTDTEAFF
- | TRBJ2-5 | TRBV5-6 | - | TGTGCCAGCAACCCACGAGGGCGCCGCTCCCAAGAGACCCAGTACTTC | CASNPRGRRSQETQYF
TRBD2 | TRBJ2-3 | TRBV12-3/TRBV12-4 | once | TGTGCCAGCAGAACACGCGGGGGTGCCGTCACAGATACGCAGTATTTT | CASRTRGGAVTDTQYF
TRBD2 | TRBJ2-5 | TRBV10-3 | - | TGTGCCATCATGTCGGCGGGGGGCGTCGGAGAGACCCAGTACTTC | CAIMSAGGVGETQYF
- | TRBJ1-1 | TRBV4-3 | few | TGCGCCAGCAGCCAAGACACGAGGGGAGCTGAAGCTTTCTTT | CASSQDTRGAEAFF
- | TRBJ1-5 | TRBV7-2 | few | TGTGCCAGCAGCTTAGACGGACAGCGTAATCAGCCCCAGCATTTT | CASSLDGQRNQPQHF
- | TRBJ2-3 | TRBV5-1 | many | TGCGCCAGCAGCTCCACCAGGGGTTCGGATACGCAGTATTTT | CASSSTRGSDTQYF
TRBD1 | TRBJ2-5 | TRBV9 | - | TGTGCCAGCAGCATTTGGACAGGGAGAGTCGAGACCCAGTACTTC | CASSIWTGRVETQYF
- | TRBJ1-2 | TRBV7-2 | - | TGTGCCAGCAGCTCAAGACCGGAGCAGGGAGGCTACACCTTC | CASSSRPEQGGYTF
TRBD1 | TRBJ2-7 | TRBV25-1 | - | TGTGCCAGCAGTGTACAGGGGGTGGCCTACGAGCAGTACTTC | CASSVQGVAYEQYF
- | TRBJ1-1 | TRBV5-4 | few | TGTGCCAGCAGCTGGGACGCCAGGGTGAACACTGAAGCTTTCTTT | CASSWDARVNTEAFF
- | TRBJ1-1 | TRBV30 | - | TGTGCCTGGAGTGTAGTAGGAGGGAGTGAAGCTTTCTTT | CAWSVVGGSEAFF
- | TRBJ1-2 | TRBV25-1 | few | TGTGCCAGCAGTGTACCAGGTGTTGGCTACACCTTC | CASSVPGVGYTF
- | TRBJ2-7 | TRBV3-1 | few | TGTGCCAGCAACGTATGGGGGTCCGAGCAGTACTTC | CASNVWGSEQYF
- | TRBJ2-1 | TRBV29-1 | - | TGCAGCGTTGGAACCGGGGGATCCCCCTACAATGAGCAGTTCTTC | CSVGTGGSPYNEQFF
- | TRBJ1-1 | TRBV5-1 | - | TGCGCCAGCAGCAAATACAGGGTTATTAGGGACACTGAAGCTTTCTTT | CASSKYRVIRDTEAFF
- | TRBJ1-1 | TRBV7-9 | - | TGTGCCAGCGGTCACCCGACTTTCTTT | CASGHPTFF
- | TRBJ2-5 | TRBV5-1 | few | TGCGCCAGCAGCTTAGACAGAACACAGACCCAGTACTTC | CASSLDRTQTQYF
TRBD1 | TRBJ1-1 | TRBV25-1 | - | TGTGCCAGCAGTGCACTAGGGACAGGGAAGAACACTGAAGCTTTCTTT | CASSALGTGKNTEAFF
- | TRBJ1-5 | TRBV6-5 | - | TGTGCCAGCAGTTCCCAGACAGGTTTTCAGCCCCAGCATTTT | CASSSQTGFQPQHF
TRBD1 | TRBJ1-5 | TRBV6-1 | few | TGTGCCAGTACGGGACAGGCCCTGAGCAATCAGCCCCAGCATTTT | CASTGQALSNQPQHF
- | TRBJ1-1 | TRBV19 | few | TGTGCCAGTAGGGGCAGACAGGTCGGTGAAGCTTTCTTT | CASRGRQVGEAFF
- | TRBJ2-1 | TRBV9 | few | TGTGCCAGCAGCGTAGCCGGGGCCCACAATGAGCAGTTCTTC | CASSVAGAHNEQFF
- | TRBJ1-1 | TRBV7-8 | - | TGTGCCAGCAGCGTGGACGCCGGTGGGGCTGAAGCTTTCTTT | CASSVDAGGAEAFF
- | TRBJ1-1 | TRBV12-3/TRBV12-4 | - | TGTGCCAGCAGGGGTTTTGCTCCAAACACTGAAGCTTTCTTT | CASRGFAPNTEAFF
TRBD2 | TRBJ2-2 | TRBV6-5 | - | TGTGCCAGCAGTTACTCACTAGCGGGGGGGAAAACCGGGGAGCTGTTTTTT | CASSYSLAGGKTGELFF
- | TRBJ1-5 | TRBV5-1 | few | TGCGCCAGCAGTGAGGCCCCCAATCAGCCCCAGCATTTT | CASSEAPNQPQHF